The clone carrying this T cell receptor beta chain was counted a few times. The data belong to a study of response to subunit inactivated influenza vaccine. Trimming took 4 bases from V and 6 from J, leaving 17 bases between them. The germline V gene encodes CDR1 SGHRS and CDR2 YFSETQ. The CDR3 has 15 residues. Using its own MiXCR run on the RT-PCR reads, TCRdb lists one record per CDR3 protein. This sample yields approximately 160,000 distinct CDR3 sequences, of which 9.5% to 12% are seen a single time; about a third belongs to the top ten. The material was CD8+ T cells sorted from PBMCs, obtained around 25 months after vaccination. The chain uses TRBV5-1 and TRBJ2-1; possibly TRBD2 for D (6 bases). This receptor was obtained from a man between 50 and 75 years old who received an inactivated influenza vaccine. The CDR3 spells CASSQSGSSRNEQFF. Written as DNA, the CDR3 is TGCGCCAGCAGCCAGAGCGGGTCAAGTCGCAATGAGCAGTTCTTC.